These T cell receptor beta chains were read from a single sample in a study of control samples from healthy donors and cancer patients. The repertoire was sequenced with immunoSEQ multiplex PCR; TCRdb's copy has only in-frame clones and lacks some. Among tens of thousands of clones, 88% were seen once, and the ten largest hold approximately 15%. The sequenced sample was blood. These receptors were obtained from a woman between 70 and 85 years old in good health. The CDR3 runs from the conserved cysteine through the conserved F or W. Each record gives: V gene, J gene, D gene, clone size, CDR3 DNA, CDR3 protein. The D gene is left open where the match is weak. Only some rows state a clone size, as once, few, many or a class for expanded clones.

TRBV7-8	TRBJ2-1	.	.	TGTGCCAGCAGCTTAGCGCCTCGTCAGAGCTCCTACAATGAGCAGTTCTTC	CASSLAPRQSSYNEQFF
TRBV5-1	TRBJ2-1	.	.	TGCGCCAGCAGCGAGATCGGGACTCTGTACAATGAGCAGTTCTTC	CASSEIGTLYNEQFF
TRBV5-8	TRBJ2-7	TRBD2	.	TGTGCCAGCAGCTTAAGCGGGAGGGCCTCCTACGAGCAGTACTTC	CASSLSGRASYEQYF
TRBV18	TRBJ1-2	.	once	TGTGCCAGCTCACCAAATCGGCCAGGTGGCAACTATGGCTACACCTTC	CASSPNRPGGNYGYTF
TRBV4-3	TRBJ2-3	.	.	TGCGCCAGCAGCCAAGGTTTATTAGTTGGCGCCGGTACGCAGTATTTT	CASSQGLLVGAGTQYF
TRBV6-5	TRBJ1-1	.	.	TGTGCCAGCATGACTCCAGGGAACACTGAAGCTTTCTTT	CASMTPGNTEAFF
TRBV14	TRBJ1-1	.	.	TGTGCCAGCAGCGTTCCGGGGAACACTGAAGCTTTCTTT	CASSVPGNTEAFF
TRBV4-2	TRBJ1-3	.	once	TGTGCCAGCAGCCAAGATCATGGCCAGGGGTACACCATATATTTT	CASSQDHGQGYTIYF
TRBV28	TRBJ1-5	.	.	TGTGCCAGCAGTTCCACAGTTCAGCCCCAGCATTTT	CASSSTVQPQHF
TRBV12-3/TRBV12-4	TRBJ1-2	TRBD1	.	TGTGCCAGCAACAGACAGGGGGACTATGGCTACACCTTC	CASNRQGDYGYTF
TRBV7-2	TRBJ2-7	.	.	TGTGCCAGCAGCTTAGGCACCCCATTGGGGTCCGAGCAGTACTTC	CASSLGTPLGSEQYF
TRBV3-1/TRBV3-2	TRBJ1-6	.	.	TGTGCCAGCAGCCCGGGGGAGGGCGGTTCACCCCTCCACTTT	CASSPGEGGSPLHF
TRBV11-3	TRBJ1-5	TRBD1	once	TGTGCCAGCAGCTTGAGGGACAGGGGGCTTAGGGATCAGCCCCAGCATTTT	CASSLRDRGLRDQPQHF
TRBV6-1	TRBJ2-3	.	.	TGTGCCAGCAGTGAGGTCGCGGGCACAGATACGCAGTATTTT	CASSEVAGTDTQYF
TRBV5-1	TRBJ1-4	.	.	TGCGCCAGCAGCCCGGGGGGCACTAATGAAAAACTGTTTTTT	CASSPGGTNEKLFF
TRBV2	TRBJ1-5	.	.	TGTGCCAGCAGTCCTAGCCTCAGGGGAGTTCAGCCCCAGCATTTT	CASSPSLRGVQPQHF
TRBV5-1	TRBJ2-7	TRBD2	.	TGCGCCAGCAGCACCGGACTAGCGGGATACGAGCAGTACTTC	CASSTGLAGYEQYF
TRBV6-5	TRBJ1-4	TRBD1	.	TGTGCCAGCAGACACAGGGGGGATAATGAAAAACTGTTTTTT	CASRHRGDNEKLFF
TRBV19	TRBJ1-5	.	few	TGTGCCAGTAGTATAGAGGCTGGCAATCAGCCCCAGCATTTT	CASSIEAGNQPQHF